These 21 T cell receptor beta chains were all obtained from the same sample, sequenced in a study of T-cell reconstitution after alpha-beta-depleted transplantation in children. A TCRbeta library incorporating unique molecular identifiers was prepared. Each CDR3 protein is one row after TCRdb ran MiXCR on the PCR reads. The table includes 250,000 to 300,000 distinct CDR3 sequences, almost 10% detected once. Sequencing used PBMCs from the stem cell graft donor, obtained from the stem cell graft. These TCRs come from a human donor who donated a stem cell graft to a child with SCID.

The chain carries TRBV7-9 and TRBJ2-5; 7 bases match TRBD2. The germline CDR1 and CDR2 sequences are SEHNR and FQNEAQ (reference sequence). This CDR3 has 14 residues. V shed 4 bases and J 1 base; nucleotides not matched to a gene: 3. In DNA form, the CDR3 reads TGTGCCAGCAGCTCACCTAGCGGCCAAGAGACCCAGTACTTC. The encoded protein is CASSSPSGQETQYF.

V is TRBV15 and J is TRBJ1-2; no clear D gene. The CDR3 length is 15 residues. Trimming removed 0 bases at V and 4 bases at J, with 12 bases between. Germline CDR1 LNHNV, CDR2 YYDKDF (reference sequence). CDR3 sequence reads: CATSREKGLTYGYTF. The CDR3 DNA reads as TGTGCCACCAGCAGAGAGAAAGGACTGACCTATGGCTACACCTTC.

In this sample, this clonotype turned up many times. CDR3 residues: CASSASGYTEAFF. CDR3 in DNA: TGTGCCAGCAGTGCTTCAGGGTACACTGAAGCTTTCTTT. The V and J genes are TRBV25-1 and TRBJ1-1, with a weak D call TRBD1 (5 bases). Trimming removed 4 bases at V and 3 bases at J, with 9 bases between. This CDR3 region has 13 residues. From germline, CDR1 is MGHDK and CDR2 SYGVNS. The full variable domain, rest sourced from reference TRBV25-1 and TRBJ1-1, is EADIYQTPRYLVIGTGKKITLECSQTMGHDKMYWYQQDPGMELHLIHYSYGVNSTEKGDLSSESTVSRIRTEHFPLTLESARPSHTSQYLCASSASGYTEAFFGQGTRLTVV.

This clonotype has more than one count but fewer than ten. The chain uses TRBV6-5 and TRBJ2-7, with 11 bases identical to TRBD2. Germline CDR1 is MNHEY and CDR2 is SVGAGI. V lost 2 bases and J lost 13; bases outside the gene matches: 7. The CDR3 contains 13 residues. The CDR3 region has the DNA TGTGCCAGCAGTTACGGGCTAGCGGGGGGAAAATACTTC. Protein product: CASSYGLAGGKYF.

This chain uses TRBV2 with TRBJ1-1; TRBD1 might be the D (6 bases). The CDR3 consists of 14 residues. Trimming stripped 3 bases from V and 0 bases from J, with 8 bases between. Germline V gives CDR1 SNHLY, CDR2 FYNNEI. CDR3 DNA sequence: TGTGCCAGCAGTGATGGGGGCATGAACACTGAAGCTTTCTTT. Translation gives CASSDGGMNTEAFF.

The sample holds a few counts of this clonotype. CDR3 region: CASSEGGGASYEQYF. Written as DNA, the CDR3 is TGTGCCAGCAGTGAGGGCGGGGGCGCCTCCTACGAGCAGTACTTC. The chain employs TRBV2 and TRBJ2-7; perhaps TRBD2 as D (7 bases). This CDR3 comprises 15 residues. V shed 3 bases and J shed 0 bases, with 12 bases lying between them. Germline V CDR1 and CDR2: SNHLY, FYNNEI.

With regard to this clonotype: This clone may be a read error of a much larger clone one base away. The V and J genes are TRBV18 and TRBJ2-3; possibly TRBD2 for D (5 bases). Germline V gene lookup returns CDR1 KGHSH and CDR2 LQKENI. Between the trimmed V and J ends, which lost 5 bases and 5 bases, there was a span of 17 bases. This CDR3 has 15 residues. This chain's CDR3 is CASSTWTQAGDTQYF. CDR3 DNA: TGTGCCAGCTCAACATGGACCCAGGCGGGAGATACGCAGTATTTT.

This clonotype was observed a handful of times. The V and J genes are TRBV6-4 and TRBJ1-1, with D tentatively TRBD1 (5 bases). The V gene's germline CDR1 is MRHNA and CDR2 SNTAGT. V was trimmed by 0 bases and J by 7 bases, leaving 9 bases between them. The CDR3 is 13 residues long. The CDR3 here is CASSDSMGGEAFF. For the CDR3, the DNA is TGTGCCAGCAGTGACTCGATGGGGGGTGAAGCTTTCTTT.

This clonotype was seen a few times. The CDR3, as DNA: TGTGCCAGCAGCTTCAGAGGGACAGGGCCCTACAATGAGCAGTTCTTC. Amino acids: CASSFRGTGPYNEQFF. The V call is TRBV5-6, the J call TRBJ2-1; TRBD1 agrees at 9 bases. Germline CDR1 is SGHDT and CDR2 is YYEEEE. Losses at the gene ends were 2 bases for V and 2 bases for J; bases not matched to a gene: 5. CDR3 length: 16 residues.

The chain uses TRBV14 and TRBJ1-2; 9 nucleotides align to TRBD1. In germline, CDR1 is SGHDN, CDR2 FVKESK. Trimming at V came to 4 bases and at J to 8 bases, leaving 2 bases not matched to a gene. The CDR3 runs to 12 residues. In nucleotides, the CDR3 is TGTGCCAGCAGCCGGGACAGGGTCGGCTACACCTTC. Protein: CASSRDRVGYTF.

This clonotype was found a few times. V and J are TRBV6-1 and TRBJ2-5, with D perhaps TRBD2 (7 bases). The ends were cut back, 4 bases at V and 1 base at J, with 13 bases in the middle. The CDR3 has 15 amino acids. Per the germline V gene, CDR1 is MNHNS and CDR2 is SASEGT. In DNA form, the CDR3 reads TGTGCCAGCAGTGTAATGGCGGGGGCCCAAGAGACCCAGTACTTC. Translating gives CASSVMAGAQETQYF.

V usage is TRBV7-9 and J usage is TRBJ2-5; tentatively, D is TRBD1 (5 bases). Germline CDR1 reads SEHNR; CDR2 reads FQNEAQ (reference sequence). The CDR3 has 13 amino acids. V lost 11 bases to trimming and J lost 1 base, with 14 bases between them. The CDR3 DNA is TGTGCCGGATCGCGCAGGGTCCAAGAGACCCAGTACTTC. It yields the protein CAGSRRVQETQYF.

The gene calls are TRBV6-1 and TRBJ2-3; 8 nucleotides line up with TRBD1. CDR1 MNHNS and CDR2 SASEGT come from the germline V gene. Trimming at V came to 2 bases and at J to 3 bases, leaving 4 bases not matched to a gene. CDR3 length: 15 amino acids. This CDR3 is CASSETGGITDTQYF. The CDR3 DNA sequence: TGTGCCAGCAGTGAAACAGGGGGGATTACAGATACGCAGTATTTT.

This clonotype appeared many times. The rearrangement links TRBV12-3 or TRBV12-4 to TRBJ1-6, with 9 positions matching TRBD1. The junction had 2 bases not matched to a gene; V was cut back by 0 bases and J by 8 bases. The length of the CDR3 is 15 residues. The CDR3 DNA sequence: TGTGCCAGCAGTTTAGCCGGGACAGGGTATTCACCCCTCCACTTT. Translation gives CASSLAGTGYSPLHF.

The sample holds many counts of this clonotype. J is TRBJ2-5 and V is TRBV27, with a possible D match to TRBD1 (5 bases). The CDR3 runs 14 residues. V gave up 3 bases and J gave up 0 bases, with 8 bases separating them. Germline assignment: CDR1 MNHEY and CDR2 SMNVEV (reference sequence). CDR3 in DNA: TGTGCCAGCAGTTTTAAGGGGTACCAAGAGACCCAGTACTTC. Protein sequence: CASSFKGYQETQYF.

This sequence joins TRBV7-9 and TRBJ2-5; D is ambiguous. This CDR3 is built from 12 residues. The V end lost 5 bases, the J end lost 4 bases, and 8 bases lay between the germline ends. CDR1 and CDR2 from the germline V gene are SEHNR and FQNEAQ (reference sequence). The CDR3 bases are TGTGCCAGCAGCCAAGACGTAGAGACCCAGTACTTC. Translating gives CASSQDVETQYF.

In its sample, this clonotype was seen a few times. The J gene is TRBJ1-5, the V gene TRBV12-3 or TRBV12-4; the match to TRBD1 covers 12 bases. The CDR3 has 15 amino acids. Trimming cost V 6 bases and J 4 bases; bases outside gene matches: 4. CDR3 bases: TGTGCCAGCAGCTGGGACAGGGGGCGAAATCAGCCCCAGCATTTT. The encoded protein is CASSWDRGRNQPQHF.

This clonotype was detected only a few times. Germline and junction disagree at one end, which may indicate a read error. The rearrangement links TRBV7-7 to TRBJ2-7; 7 bases fit TRBD2. From germline, CDR1 is SSHAT and CDR2 FNYEAQ (reference sequence). The CDR3 spans 13 residues. DNA for the CDR3: TGTGCAAGCAGCCCCGGACTAGTGGGGGAGCAGTACTTC. Its translation is CASSPGLVGEQYF.

The chain links TRBV2 to TRBJ2-3, with D perhaps matching TRBD1 (6 bases). CDR3 length equals 14 residues. The ends were cut back, 10 bases at V and 0 bases at J, with 14 bases in the middle. From germline, CDR1 is SNHLY and CDR2 FYNNEI. CDR3 region: CATKDSTSTDTQYF. The CDR3 region has the DNA TGTGCCACGAAGGACAGCACTAGCACAGATACGCAGTATTTT.

This CDR3 is CASSSQGGFGETQYF. The CDR3 nucleotides are TGTGCCAGCAGCTCGCAGGGGGGATTCGGAGAGACCCAGTACTTC. V and J are TRBV7-3 and TRBJ2-5, with D possibly matching TRBD1 (7 bases). Trimming stripped 4 bases from V and 4 bases from J, with 16 bases between. The germline CDR1 and CDR2 sequences are SGHTA and FQGTGA. The CDR3 is 15 amino acids.

This clonotype came up a few times. This chain joins TRBV5-1 and TRBJ2-1, with TRBD2 as a possible D gene (5 bases). Trimming cost V 1 base and J 0 bases, with 11 bases left between them. This CDR3 contains 16 residues. From germline, CDR1 is SGHRS and CDR2 YFSETQ. The CDR3 is CASSLSLGSSYNEQFF. The CDR3 DNA reads as TGCGCCAGCAGCTTGTCGCTGGGGAGCTCCTACAATGAGCAGTTCTTC.